The 24 T cell receptor beta chains below come from one sample, sequenced in a study of T cells after yellow fever vaccination. TCRdb reprocessed the 5' RACE reads with MiXCR, giving one entry per CDR3 protein. The sample lists 100,000 to 150,000 distinct CDR3 sequences, nearly 7.5% occurring once. Material: CD4+ T cells sorted from PBMCs, obtained around 10 days after the first yellow fever vaccination. Receptors originate from a man between 18 and 29 years old who received the YFV17D yellow fever vaccine.

This clonotype was seen repeatedly, ten times or more. This chain links TRBV5-6 with TRBJ1-1; D is possibly TRBD1 (5 bases). Germline lookup yields CDR1 SGHDT and CDR2 YYEEEE. CDR3 length equals 11 residues. With 3 bases removed from V and 10 bases from J, the gap between germline ends came to 10 bases. The CDR3 sequence is CASSWEGRAFF. The CDR3 coding sequence is TGTGCCAGCAGCTGGGAGGGACGAGCTTTCTTT.

The chain joins TRBV30 to TRBJ2-7; 7 positions agree with TRBD1. The CDR3 runs 15 residues. V was pared by 2 bases and J by 4 bases, with 11 bases of the junction left unmatched. CDR1 is GTSNPN and CDR2 is SVGIG in the germline V gene (reference sequence). The CDR3 region has the DNA TGTGCCTGGAGTTCCTACTCCGGGACAGCTTACGAGCAGTACTTC. Its protein is CAWSSYSGTAYEQYF.

The rearrangement uses TRBV4-1 and TRBJ2-5; D possibly uses TRBD1 or TRBD2 (6 bases each). Germline assignment: CDR1 MGHRA and CDR2 YSYEKL. Trimming removed 1 base at V and 5 bases at J, with 11 bases between. CDR3 length: 14 residues. This CDR3 is CASSQGGAGETQYF. The CDR3 region has the DNA TGCGCCAGCAGCCAAGGGGGGGCAGGGGAGACCCAGTACTTC.

The table lists this clonotype with many counts. The chain is built from TRBV18 and TRBJ2-5, with D possibly called TRBD1 or TRBD2 (5 bases each). Trimming shortened V by 1 base and J by 2 bases, and 8 bases separated the two germline ends. The CDR3 is made up of 14 amino acids. From germline, CDR1 is KGHSH and CDR2 LQKENI. The DNA of the CDR3 is TGTGCCAGCTCACCACAGAGGGGACAAGAGACCCAGTACTTC. It encodes CASSPQRGQETQYF.

This clonotype was recorded at least ten times. The chain recombines TRBV9 with TRBJ2-7; the D is unclear. Germline lookup yields CDR1 SGDLS and CDR2 YYNGEE. V lost 0 bases and J lost 3, with 10 bases in between. The CDR3 has 14 residues. DNA for the CDR3: TGTGCCAGCAGCGTAGGTAGCAGGCACTACGAGCAGTACTTC. Its translation is CASSVGSRHYEQYF. Filled out from reference TRBV9 and TRBJ2-7, the complete variable domain reads DSGVTQTPKHLITATGQRVTLRCSPRSGDLSVYWYQQSLDQGLQFLIQYYNGEERAKGNILERFSAQQFPDLHSELNLSSLELGDSALYFCASSVGSRHYEQYFGPGTRLTVT.

This clonotype was picked up many times. V usage is TRBV18 and J usage is TRBJ1-2, with TRBD1 matching 7 bases. Per the germline V gene, CDR1 is KGHSH and CDR2 is LQKENI. Trimming removed 3 bases from V and 12 bases from J; junction bases left unmatched: 10. The CDR3 spans 13 residues. DNA of the CDR3: TGTGCCAGCTCACCCCCGCCGGGACAGAGGAACACCTTC. The encoded protein is CASSPPPGQRNTF.

This clonotype was counted at least ten times. The rearrangement joins TRBV20-1 to TRBJ2-5; D may be TRBD2 (6 bases). Per the germline V gene, CDR1 is DFQATT and CDR2 is SNEGSKA (reference sequence). This CDR3 comprises 13 residues. V lost 4 bases, J lost 2 bases, and 11 bases lay in between. The CDR3 DNA reads as TGCAGTGCTAAACTAGCTGCGCAAGAGACCCAGTACTTC. It is translated as CSAKLAAQETQYF.

This clonotype was found many times. This chain uses TRBV12-3 or TRBV12-4 with TRBJ1-3, with 9 nucleotides matching TRBD1. The CDR3 runs to 16 residues. V was clipped by 6 bases and J by 0 bases; unmatched bases: 6. The CDR3 sequence is CASRLQGANSGNTIYF. CDR3 nucleotides: TGTGCCAGCAGACTACAGGGGGCGAACTCTGGAAACACCATATATTTT.

This clonotype appeared many times. The chain recombines TRBV11-2 with TRBJ2-5; D assignment may be TRBD1 or TRBD2 (5 bases each). The last part of the DNA fits TRBJ2-3 better; the J call may be wrong. CDR3 size: 12 residues. Germline lookup yields CDR1 SGHAT and CDR2 FQNNGV. The CDR3 sequence: CASSLGRETQYF. CDR3 bases: TGTGCCAGCAGCCTGGGACGGGAAACGCAGTATTTT.

CDR3 loop: CASSSVGARYEQYV. CDR3 nucleotides: TGTGCCAGCAGTTCCGTGGGTGCTAGGTACGAGCAGTACGTC. V and J are TRBV28 and TRBJ2-7; D is unclear. With 4 bases removed from V and 4 bases from J, the gap between germline ends came to 14 bases. This CDR3 has 14 amino acids. Germline V gives CDR1 MDHEN, CDR2 SYDVKM.

This clonotype was seen at least ten times. V usage is TRBV9 and J usage is TRBJ2-5; D gene unclear. Germline V CDR1 and CDR2: SGDLS, YYNGEE. This CDR3 region has 15 residues. The V end was cut by 4 bases, the J end by 0 bases, with 13 bases between. The CDR3 reads CASSIRADYQETQYF. Here the CDR3 DNA reads TGTGCCAGCAGCATCCGTGCTGATTACCAAGAGACCCAGTACTTC.

This clonotype came up many times. The rearrangement uses TRBV7-2 and TRBJ2-3, with 9 bases that match TRBD2. Germline loops: CDR1 SGHTA, CDR2 FQGNSA. The CDR3 runs 15 residues. V was clipped by 5 bases and J by 4 bases; unmatched bases: 7. CDR3 in DNA: TGTGCCAGCAGCCGAAATAGCGGGAGCGCAGATACGCAGTATTTT. Amino acid sequence: CASSRNSGSADTQYF.

This chain joins TRBV7-9 and TRBJ2-5; TRBD1 might be the D (6 bases). The CDR3 runs to 14 residues. Trimming took off 2 bases at V and 1 base at J, with 8 bases between the two ends. Germline assignment: CDR1 SEHNR and CDR2 FQNEAQ (reference sequence). CDR3 region: CASSLMTGQETQYF. In DNA form, the CDR3 reads TGTGCCAGCAGCTTAATGACAGGCCAAGAGACCCAGTACTTC.

This clonotype was counted ten times or more. Sequence at one end of the junction differs from germline and may be a read error. This chain links TRBV6-2 or TRBV6-3 with TRBJ2-1; D possibly corresponds to TRBD2 (6 bases). Germline CDR1 reads MNHEY; CDR2 reads SVGEGT. This CDR3 has 14 residues. CDR3 sequence: CASRKPEEGNVQFF. The CDR3 DNA sequence: TGTGCCAGCAGGAAACCCGAGGAGGGTAATGTGCAGTTCTTC.

With respect to this clonotype: Being one base from a much bigger clone, this may be a read error. J is TRBJ1-5 and V is TRBV5-1; TRBD1 aligns across 8 bases. CDR3 length: 17 amino acids. Germline assignment: CDR1 SGHRS and CDR2 YFSETQ. CDR3 DNA: TGCTCCAGCAGCCGGAGACCCCAGGGGGCAGGCAATCAGCCCCAGCATTTT. It encodes CSSSRRPQGAGNQPQHF.

This clonotype has ten or more counts. The chain employs TRBV7-2 and TRBJ2-2, with D unresolved. CDR1 and CDR2 (germline): SGHTA, FQGNSA. V was pared by 8 bases and J by 5 bases, with 9 bases between. The CDR3 is made up of 12 amino acids. In nucleotides, the CDR3 is TGTGCCAGCCAGGATCGGACCGGGGAGCTGTTTTTT. Translated: CASQDRTGELFF.

This clonotype was picked up many times. The chain joins TRBV7-9 to TRBJ2-6; the D gene could be TRBD1 or TRBD2 (5 bases each). V was clipped by 3 bases and J by 0 bases, with 24 bases between them. The CDR3 loop spans 21 amino acids. The germline V gene encodes CDR1 SEHNR and CDR2 FQNEAQ (reference sequence). This CDR3 reads CASSFRLTGTGVFSGANVLTF. CDR3 coding DNA: TGTGCCAGCAGCTTCCGGCTTACCGGGACCGGCGTGTTCTCTGGGGCCAACGTCCTGACTTTC.

The chain employs TRBV5-1 and TRBJ2-5, with D maybe TRBD1 (6 bases). From germline, CDR1 is SGHRS and CDR2 YFSETQ. CDR3 length: 11 residues. V lost 3 bases to trimming and J lost 9 bases, with 9 bases between them. The CDR3 reads CASSSEGAQYF. CDR3 in DNA: TGCGCCAGCAGCTCTGAGGGGGCCCAGTACTTC.

This clonotype was picked up many times. The gene calls are TRBV24-1 and TRBJ1-2, with D uncertain. V was pared by 2 bases and J by 7 bases, with 10 bases between. This CDR3 has 13 residues. Germline V gene data show CDR1 as KGHDR and CDR2 as SFDVKD. Written as DNA, the CDR3 is TGTGCCACCAGTGATTACCCCAAGGGTGGCTACACCTTC. It codes for CATSDYPKGGYTF.

This clonotype was counted many times. V gene TRBV3-1 combines with J gene TRBJ1-3; no clear D. The V end lost 1 base, the J end lost 6 bases, and 4 bases lay between the germline ends. The CDR3 consists of 12 residues. CDR1 LGHDT and CDR2 YNNKEL come from the germline V gene (reference sequence). This chain's CDR3 is CASSQGENTIYF. The CDR3 nucleotides read TGTGCCAGCAGCCAAGGGGAAAACACCATATATTTT.

The V gene is TRBV29-1, the J gene TRBJ2-2; D is possibly TRBD1 (5 bases). Germline lookup yields CDR1 SQVTM and CDR2 ANQGSEA. The CDR3 has 13 residues. Trimming removed 1 base at V and 4 bases at J, with 7 bases between. The chain's CDR3 is CSVEGQPTGELFF. The CDR3 region has the DNA TGCAGCGTTGAAGGACAGCCCACCGGGGAGCTGTTTTTT.

This chain joins TRBV7-2 and TRBJ2-1; the match to TRBD1 covers 7 bases. The V gene's germline CDR1 is SGHTA and CDR2 FQGNSA. The ends lost 3 bases at V and 4 bases at J; junction bases unmatched: 3. The CDR3 is 14 residues long. For the CDR3, the DNA is TGTGCCAGCAGCTTGGGACAGATGTACAATGAGCAGTTCTTC. It translates to CASSLGQMYNEQFF.

The rearrangement joins TRBV7-2 to TRBJ2-7; TRBD1 matches 10 bases. V was clipped by 5 bases and J by 3 bases; unmatched bases: 10. Germline loops: CDR1 SGHTA, CDR2 FQGNSA. The CDR3 consists of 16 residues. DNA for the CDR3: TGTGCCAGCAGCCCTACTAGAGGACAGGGGGGCTACGAGCAGTACTTC. Its translation is CASSPTRGQGGYEQYF.

This clonotype was picked up many times. This chain connects TRBV7-3 to TRBJ2-2; either TRBD1 or TRBD2 may supply D (5 bases each). The CDR3 length is 13 residues. V lost 6 bases to trimming and J lost 3 bases, with 8 bases between them. Germline CDR1 reads SGHTA; CDR2 reads FQGTGA. CDR3 bases: TGTGCCAGCAGTCCGGGGCACACCGGGGAGCTGTTTTTT. Protein: CASSPGHTGELFF.